Below, 9 T cell receptor beta chains from the same sample are listed, as sequenced in a study of cytomegalovirus exposure and HLA in healthy donors. 60 Vbeta and 13 Jbeta primers were used in PCR. Sequencing was performed with immunoSEQ multiplex PCR; in TCRdb, only in-frame clones are kept and a portion is missing. The sample contains 170,000 or so clones, approximately 81% of which appear only once. The sequencing sample was made of PBMCs. The receptors here all came from a boy aged 2 to 9 in good health and CMV-seronegative.

The chain joins TRBV18 to TRBJ2-7, with TRBD1 matching over 10 bases. The CDR3 length is 14 residues. Germline lookup yields CDR1 KGHSH and CDR2 LQKENI. Unmatched junction bases numbered 4, after V lost 4 bases and J lost 4 bases. CDR3 in amino acids: CASSRQGAGYEQYF. The CDR3 nucleotides are TGTGCCAGCTCACGACAGGGGGCTGGGTACGAGCAGTACTTC. Full variable domain (outside the CDR3, taken from reference TRBV18 and TRBJ2-7): NAGVMQNPRHLVRRRGQEARLRCSPMKGHSHVYWYRQLPEEGLKFMVYLQKENIIDESGMPKERFSAEFPKEGPSILRIQQVVRGDSAAYFCASSRQGAGYEQYFGPGTRLTVT.

The chain combines TRBV2 with TRBJ2-1; the match to TRBD2 covers 10 bases. This CDR3 is built from 18 residues. V lost 6 bases, J lost 8 bases, and 19 bases stayed unmatched. Germline CDR1 SNHLY, CDR2 FYNNEI. The CDR3 protein is CASSLAGGFPYVGDEQFF. The CDR3 bases are TGTGCCAGCAGCTTAGCGGGAGGCTTCCCGTACGTTGGTGATGAGCAGTTCTTC.

A few counts support this clone. The V and J genes are TRBV6-5 and TRBJ1-3; 7 bases map to TRBD1. The CDR3 extends over 15 amino acids. CDR1 is MNHEY, CDR2 SVGAGI, per germline. The V and J ends lost 8 bases and 4 bases, in that order; junction bases with no gene match: 11. CDR3 bases: TGTGCCAGCGGAAGAAGTACAGGGGACGGAAACACCATATATTTT. It codes for CASGRSTGDGNTIYF.

This clone was seen a few times. The chain employs TRBV28 and TRBJ2-7; D remains unclear. Trimming left V 1 base short and J 0 bases short, with 4 bases between. The CDR3 loop spans 13 amino acids. Germline CDR1 reads MDHEN; CDR2 reads SYDVKM. As DNA, the CDR3 is TGTGCCAGCAGTTTATCCGTCTCCTACGAGCAGTACTTC. Protein sequence: CASSLSVSYEQYF.

This chain joins TRBV5-1 and TRBJ2-3; 10 nucleotides agree with TRBD2. CDR1 and CDR2 (germline): SGHRS, YFSETQ. There are 19 residues in the CDR3. With V trimmed by 3 bases and J by 2 bases, 15 bases remained unmatched. CDR3 DNA sequence: TGCGCCAGCAGCTCCCGCCTAGCGGGAGTAGGGGGACACACAGATACGCAGTATTTT. This encodes CASSSRLAGVGGHTDTQYF. Full variable domain (outside the CDR3, taken from reference TRBV5-1 and TRBJ2-3): KAGVTQTPRYLIKTRGQQVTLSCSPISGHRSVSWYQQTPGQGLQFLFEYFSETQRNKGNFPGRFSGRQFSNSRSEMNVSTLELGDSALYLCASSSRLAGVGGHTDTQYFGPGTRLTVL.

This clone was counted a single time. The chain links TRBV29-1 to TRBJ2-5; D may be TRBD2 (7 bases). The end of the DNA fits TRBJ2-7 better, so the J call may be wrong. This CDR3 is built from 12 residues. Germline values: CDR1 SQVTM, CDR2 ANQGSEA. CDR3 sequence (DNA): TGCAGCGTTCGAGGGGGGGCCTACGAGCAGTACTTC. Protein sequence: CSVRGGAYEQYF.

The chain employs TRBV5-4 and TRBJ2-1, with 9 bases identical to TRBD1. CDR3 length: 15 amino acids. Germline CDR1 reads SGHNT; CDR2 reads YYREEE (reference sequence). V shed 4 bases, J shed 3 bases, and the junction held 5 bases outside the gene matches. The chain's CDR3 is CASSLDRGNYNEQFF. The CDR3 DNA sequence: TGTGCCAGCAGCCTGGACAGGGGAAACTACAATGAGCAGTTCTTC. The full variable domain, rest sourced from reference TRBV5-4 and TRBJ2-1, is ETGVTQSPTHLIKTRGQQVTLRCSSQSGHNTVSWYQQALGQGPQFIFQYYREEENGRGNFPPRFSGLQFPNYSSELNVNALELDDSALYLCASSLDRGNYNEQFFGPGTRLTVL.

V and J are TRBV7-2 and TRBJ1-2; D ambiguous. Trimming stripped 0 bases from V and 6 bases from J, with 17 bases between. This CDR3 is 16 amino acids long. The germline gives CDR1 SGHTA, CDR2 FQGNSA. The CDR3 DNA is TGTGCCAGCAGCTTAGCGGGCCTTTCTGGGCTGAATGGCTACACCTTC. It translates to CASSLAGLSGLNGYTF.

V is TRBV4-2 and J is TRBJ2-1, with TRBD1 matching 8 bases. J lost 4 bases, V lost 4 bases, and 6 bases had no gene match. Germline CDR1 is LGHNA and CDR2 is YNFKEQ. This CDR3 spans 15 amino acids. CDR3 coding DNA: TGTGCCAGCAGCCCAGGGACAGGAAATTACAATGAGCAGTTCTTC. Encoded protein: CASSPGTGNYNEQFF.